This TCR beta chain is drawn from a study of shared clonotypes between healthy human individuals. Method: immunoSEQ multiplex PCR; TCRdb's copy keeps in-frame clones and lacks some. The sample records a few million clones, more than 80% being singletons. Investigators divided CD4+ cells into CD45RA+ naive and CD45RA-negative memory subsets. Germline CDR1 KGHSH, CDR2 LQKENI. The CDR3 is 14 residues long. Trimming shortened V by 2 bases and J by 4 bases, and 11 bases separated the two germline ends. Findings of the study overall: When compared with the clonotypes that were shared by all four sorted-subset donors, the non-shared clonotypes turned out to have lower generation probabilities. Depth was large, yet rarefaction showed that sorted-subset sequencing was incomplete.

This clone was seen a handful of times. What it recognizes is unknown. This receptor was taken from a man aged 18 to 30 in good health. Some clones in this sample may be carry-over from other donors' samples. Sample: naive CD4+ T cells from PBMCs. Subset specified: CD45RA+ positively selected. The chain links TRBV18 to TRBJ1-2; no reliable D call. The CDR3: CASSPMGLGYGYTF. The CDR3, as DNA: TGTGCCAGCTCACCAATGGGTCTCGGCTATGGCTACACCTTC.